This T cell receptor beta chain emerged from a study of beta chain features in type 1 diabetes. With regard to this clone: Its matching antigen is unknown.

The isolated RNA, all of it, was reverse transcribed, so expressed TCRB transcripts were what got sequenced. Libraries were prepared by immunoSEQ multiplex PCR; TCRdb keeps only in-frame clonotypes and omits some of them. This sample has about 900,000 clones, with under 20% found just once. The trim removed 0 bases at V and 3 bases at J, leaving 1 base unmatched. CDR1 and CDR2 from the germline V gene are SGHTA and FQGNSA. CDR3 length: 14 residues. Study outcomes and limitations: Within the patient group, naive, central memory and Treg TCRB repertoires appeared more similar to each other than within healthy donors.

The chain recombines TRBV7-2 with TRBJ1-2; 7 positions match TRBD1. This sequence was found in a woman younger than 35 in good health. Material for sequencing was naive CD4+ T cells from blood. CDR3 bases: TGTGCCAGCAGCTTAGCCGACAGGGACTATGGCTACACCTTC. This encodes CASSLADRDYGYTF.